This TCR beta chain was found in a study of blood T cells in healthy people across ages. The CDR3 has 15 residues. The V gene's germline CDR1 is DFQATT and CDR2 SNEGSKA (reference sequence). Then a second PCR, running about 6 to 12 cycles, was carried out with a sample-barcoded 5' primer and a J-beta primer mix. TCRdb fed the 5' RACE reads into MiXCR, producing one record per CDR3 protein. This table has about 780,000 distinct CDR3 sequences, less than 80% appearing once. General study results and limits: PBMCs went unsorted, and a conclusive naive versus antigen-experienced comparison was therefore prevented. In older individuals, TCR beta diversity per million T cells was lower, falling roughly linearly with age. Among long-lived donors, naive CD4+ cells were more numerous and diversity higher than in aged donors.

To note about this clonotype: The antigen is undetermined.

This clonotype was sampled from a man aged 30-40 years in good health. The source material was blood. The J gene is TRBJ2-4, the V gene TRBV20-1, with 11 bases lining up with TRBD1. The J call may be in error: the DNA end matches TRBJ2-5 better. For the CDR3, the DNA is TGCAGTGCTAGTAGGACAGGGGGCCAGGGGGAGACCCAGTACTTC. This gives the protein CSASRTGGQGETQYF.